Following are 32 T cell receptor beta chains from one sample sequenced in a study of molecular identifiers for immune sequencing clone quantification. TCRdb reprocessed the PCR reads via MiXCR and lists one record per CDR3 protein. Among 63,000 or so distinct CDR3 sequences listed, over 15% were seen once. The specimen was naive CD8+ T cells from blood, with Jurkat cell RNA spiked in. Subset reported: FACS-sorted CD8+CD4-CCR7+CD45RA+ naive T cells. The receptors were sampled from a human donor in good health. Some libraries in this study had Jurkat cell RNA spiked in.

This clonotype is a singleton in its sample. Its ends do not fully match the called genes, so a read error is possible. The genes are TRBV10-3 and TRBJ2-1; TRBD2 agrees at 13 bases. The CDR3 is made up of 16 amino acids. Germline values: CDR1 ENHRY, CDR2 SYGVKD. The CDR3 DNA reads TGTGCCATCAGTGAGGGACTAGCGGGAGTTACAATGAGGGGCGTGTTC. Translated: CAISEGLAGVTMRGVF.

This clonotype was detected ten times or more. V usage is TRBV20-1 and J usage is TRBJ2-5, with D possibly being TRBD2 (5 bases). V was trimmed by 4 bases and J by 4 bases, leaving 22 bases between them. The CDR3 is 16 residues long. Germline-derived CDR1 and CDR2 are DFQATT and SNEGSKA (reference sequence). The CDR3 reads CSATLTDMDWGETQYF. As DNA, the CDR3 is TGCAGTGCTACCCTGACCGACATGGACTGGGGAGAGACCCAGTACTTC.

The rearrangement links TRBV28 to TRBJ2-7, with 8 bases that match TRBD1. The J segment lost 2 bases and the V segment lost 6 bases, leaving 12 bases of the junction unmatched. The germline V gene encodes CDR1 MDHEN and CDR2 SYDVKM. The CDR3 covers 16 residues. The CDR3 nucleotides read TGTGCCAGCAGCACCGAGGCGGAGGACAGGGCCTACGAGCAGTACTTC. Translation: CASSTEAEDRAYEQYF.

This clonotype was detected ten times or more. One end of the junction fails to match germline, which may point to a read error. This chain uses TRBV28 with TRBJ2-4; 8 bases map to TRBD1. The germline CDR1 and CDR2 sequences are MDHEN and SYDVKM. This CDR3 region has 13 residues. CDR3 loop: CASSFSDRAVPIF. In nucleotides, the CDR3 is TGTGCCAGCAGTTTCTCGGACAGGGCTGTACCGATCTTC.

This clonotype was picked up a small number of times. The chain carries TRBV2 and TRBJ2-7; no clear D. V shed 1 base and J shed 3 bases, with 4 bases lying between them. Germline V gene data show CDR1 as SNHLY and CDR2 as FYNNEI. The CDR3 totals 12 residues. CDR3 protein: CASSEDVYEQYF. The CDR3 coding sequence is TGTGCCAGCAGTGAAGATGTCTACGAGCAGTACTTC.

This clonotype was detected ten times or more. The chain recombines TRBV20-1 with TRBJ2-5; 7 bases are shared with TRBD2. V shed 0 bases and J 4 bases; nucleotides not matched to a gene: 8. CDR3 length: 15 residues. Germline V gene sequence: CDR1 DFQATT, CDR2 SNEGSKA (reference sequence). CDR3 in amino acids: CSARDLAGAPETQYF. The CDR3 DNA follows: TGCAGTGCTAGAGATCTGGCGGGAGCGCCAGAGACCCAGTACTTC.

Only a few counts were recorded for this clonotype. A much larger clone sits a single nucleotide away, making a read error possible. The CDR3 end shows no conserved phenylalanine or tryptophan, and so a read error is likely. This chain connects TRBV14 to TRBJ2-7; 8 bases are shared with TRBD1. This CDR3 region has 15 residues. V was clipped by 4 bases and J by 0 bases; unmatched bases: 5. CDR1 is SGHDN and CDR2 is FVKESK in the germline V gene. The CDR3 loop reads CASSRRQGPSYEQYS. CDR3 coding DNA: TGTGCCAGCAGCCGAAGACAGGGGCCCTCCTACGAGCAGTACTCC.

V gene TRBV12-3 or TRBV12-4 combines with J gene TRBJ1-5; D may be TRBD1 (5 bases). This CDR3 comprises 18 residues. Trimming cost V 4 bases and J 0 bases, with 19 bases left between them. The CDR3 loop reads CASSWGSGRPDSNQPQHF. CDR3 DNA sequence: TGTGCCAGCAGTTGGGGCTCCGGGCGCCCGGATAGCAATCAGCCCCAGCATTTT.

Many counts were recorded for this clonotype. The chain has TRBV19 and TRBJ2-5, with 8 positions matching TRBD2. After removal of 0 bases from V and 2 bases from J, the junction contained 2 bases not matched to a gene. The germline gives CDR1 LNHDA, CDR2 SQIVND (reference sequence). This CDR3 has 15 residues. The CDR3 region is CASSIDREGQETQYF. The CDR3 region has the DNA TGTGCCAGTAGTATAGATCGGGAGGGACAAGAGACCCAGTACTTC. Full variable domain (rest looked up from reference TRBV19 and TRBJ2-5): DGGITQSPKYLFRKEGQNVTLSCEQNLNHDAMYWYRQDPGQGLRLIYYSQIVNDFQKGDIAEGYSVSREKKESFPLTVTSAQKNPTAFYLCASSIDREGQETQYFGPGTRLLVL.

V is TRBV6-2 or TRBV6-3 and J is TRBJ1-2, with D maybe TRBD1 (5 bases). This CDR3 is 14 amino acids long. Germline V gives CDR1 MNHEY, CDR2 SVGEGT. Trimming stripped 8 bases from V and 6 bases from J, with 19 bases between. The DNA of the CDR3 is TGTGCCAGCCTTTTCTCAGGGTCCGTGGATGGCTACACCTTC. Translated: CASLFSGSVDGYTF.

This clonotype was detected only once. A much larger clone is a single base away; this may be a read error. The chain uses TRBV20-1 and TRBJ2-7, with 9 bases lining up with TRBD2. Germline values: CDR1 DFQATT, CDR2 SNEGSKA (reference sequence). The CDR3 length is 16 residues. As DNA, the CDR3 is TGCAGTGCTAGAGAGGTTGGTAGCGGGAGCTCCCACGAGCAGTACTTC. This codes for CSAREVGSGSSHEQYF.

V usage is TRBV6-5 and J usage is TRBJ2-2; possibly TRBD1 or TRBD2 for D (5 bases each). V shed 1 base and J shed 9 bases, with 9 bases lying between them. The germline gives CDR1 MNHEY, CDR2 SVGAGI. The CDR3 spans 13 residues. CDR3 nucleotides: TGTGCCAGCAGTTACTTTGGGGGTAGGGAGCTGTTTTTT. Translating gives CASSYFGGRELFF.

As to this clonotype: One base away lies a much larger clone, so this may be a sequencing read error. The chain carries TRBV21-1 and TRBJ1-1. TRBV21-1 is classified as a pseudogene. The CDR3 loop spans 14 amino acids. DNA for the CDR3: TGTGCCAACAGCAAAGCCCCAGAGAACACTGAAGCTTTCTTT. Translating gives CANSKAPENTEAFF.

This clonotype has a count of ten or more. This chain links TRBV20-1 with TRBJ2-3, with TRBD2 as a possible D gene (6 bases). V lost 5 bases, J lost 5 bases, and 20 bases lay in between. There are 15 residues in the CDR3. Germline V gene sequence: CDR1 DFQATT, CDR2 SNEGSKA (reference sequence). The CDR3 DNA is TGCAGTGCTTCAGAACCGGGGACTGCCCAAGATACGCAGTATTTT. It specifies CSASEPGTAQDTQYF.

The chain recombines TRBV27 with TRBJ1-1; D is uncertain. Germline V CDR1 and CDR2: MNHEY, SMNVEV (reference sequence). V lost 5 bases and J 3 bases, leaving 10 bases between the germline ends. The CDR3 is made up of 13 amino acids. The CDR3 sequence: CASSHPLHTEAFF. The CDR3 DNA sequence: TGTGCCAGCAGTCACCCCCTTCACACTGAAGCTTTCTTT.

Concerning this clonotype: Possible read error: a much larger clone is one base away. The rearrangement links TRBV27 to TRBJ2-3; D not certain. V was clipped by 0 bases and J by 4 bases, with 8 bases between them. CDR1 and CDR2 from the germline V gene are MNHEY and SMNVEV (reference sequence). The length of the CDR3 is 14 residues. CDR3 DNA sequence: TGTGCCAGCAGTTTATCGGGCTTCCCAGATACGCAGTATTTT. Protein product: CASSLSGFPDTQYF.

This sequence joins TRBV29-1 and TRBJ1-2; D not certain. V lost 7 bases and J 0 bases, leaving 12 bases between the germline ends. This CDR3 has 13 residues. Germline values: CDR1 SQVTM, CDR2 ANQGSEA. The DNA for the CDR3 is TGCAGCGCCCCGGCGACTACTAACTATGGCTACACCTTC. Translated: CSAPATTNYGYTF. The full variable domain, with the rest looked up from reference TRBV29-1 and TRBJ1-2, is SAVISQKPSRDICQRGTSLTIQCQVDSQVTMMFWYRQQPGQSLTLIATANQGSEATYESGFVIDKFPISRPNLTFSTLTVSNMSPEDSSIYLCSAPATTNYGYTFGSGTRLTVV.

The table lists this clonotype with many counts. The gene calls are TRBV4-1 and TRBJ1-1; D not resolved. The CDR3 is 13 amino acids. Germline assignment: CDR1 MGHRA and CDR2 YSYEKL. Trimming removed 1 base at V and 8 bases at J, with 11 bases between. CDR3 DNA: TGCGCCAGCAGCCAAGTGCATAGGGAGGAAGCTTTCTTT. As protein: CASSQVHREEAFF.

On this clonotype: A clone one base away is much larger, so this may be a read error. The chain uses TRBV7-9 and TRBJ2-1; D is unclear. This CDR3 is built from 15 residues. From germline, CDR1 is SEHNR and CDR2 FQNEAQ (reference sequence). CDR3 in amino acids: CASRPAEVLRNEQSF. CDR3 sequence (DNA): TGTGCCAGCAGACCTGCGGAAGTCCTAAGAAATGAGCAGTCCTTC.

This clonotype was recorded at least ten times. The genes are TRBV6-5 and TRBJ1-1; a possible D gene is TRBD1 (5 bases). This CDR3 is 14 amino acids long. The V gene lost 6 bases and the J gene lost 0 bases, with 11 bases spanning the gap. CDR1 and CDR2 from the germline V gene are MNHEY and SVGAGI. The DNA for the CDR3 is TGTGCCAGCAGACTAATACAGGTGAACACTGAAGCTTTCTTT. Encoded protein: CASRLIQVNTEAFF.

Many counts were recorded for this clonotype. V usage is TRBV7-6 and J usage is TRBJ2-2; D is unclear. CDR1 and CDR2 (germline): SGHVS, FNYEAQ. Between the trimmed V and J ends, which lost 2 bases and 6 bases, there was a span of 7 bases. The length of the CDR3 is 13 residues. The CDR3 reads CASSLNSAGELFF. Here the CDR3 DNA reads TGTGCCAGCAGCTTAAACTCGGCCGGGGAGCTGTTTTTT.

The chain employs TRBV7-6 and TRBJ2-7; 9 bases are a match to TRBD2. This CDR3 has 16 amino acids. V lost 2 bases and J lost 2; bases outside the gene matches: 7. Germline values: CDR1 SGHVS, CDR2 FNYEAQ. The CDR3 DNA follows: TGTGCCAGCAGCTTATTGACTAGCGGATCCCCCTACGAGCAGTACTTC. Translated: CASSLLTSGSPYEQYF.

Of note for this clonotype: This clone may be a read error of a much larger clone one base away. The CDR3 reads CASSLEARSSYNEQSF. CDR3 in DNA: TGTGCCAGCAGTTTAGAGGCTCGAAGCTCCTACAATGAGCAGTCCTTC. The chain recombines TRBV12-3 or TRBV12-4 with TRBJ2-1; D not certain. The CDR3 is 16 residues long.

In its sample, this clonotype was seen many times. This chain uses TRBV11-2 with TRBJ2-1; 11 bases are shared with TRBD2. The junction had 11 bases not matched to a gene; V was cut back by 4 bases and J by 12 bases. CDR3 length: 15 amino acids. CDR1 and CDR2 (germline): SGHAT, FQNNGV. The CDR3: CASSSTGLAVVGQFF. CDR3 DNA sequence: TGTGCCAGCAGCTCAACGGGACTAGCGGTTGTAGGGCAGTTCTTC.

This clonotype was observed a few times. The chain couples TRBV24-1 to TRBJ2-1; the D is unclear. The CDR3 totals 16 residues. The V and J ends lost 0 bases and 3 bases respectively, with 11 bases between them. The V gene's germline CDR1 is KGHDR and CDR2 SFDVKD. CDR3: CATSDLPGKHYNEQFF. DNA for the CDR3: TGTGCCACCAGTGATTTGCCAGGCAAACACTACAATGAGCAGTTCTTC.

This clonotype was recorded many times. The V gene is TRBV3-1, the J gene TRBJ2-7; maybe TRBD1 (5 bases). The CDR3 contains 15 residues. Germline CDR1 and CDR2: LGHDT and YNNKEL (reference sequence). V was cut by 1 base and J by 1 base, with 11 bases left in between. CDR3: CASSQGLQVSYEQYF. The CDR3 nucleotides are TGTGCCAGCAGCCAAGGATTACAGGTTTCCTACGAGCAGTACTTC.

In its sample, this clonotype was seen many times. The rearrangement links TRBV4-3 to TRBJ1-5, with 8 bases lining up with TRBD1. V dropped 0 bases and J dropped 7; count of bases not matched to a gene: 14. Per the germline V gene, CDR1 is LGHNA and CDR2 is YSLEER. The CDR3 runs 18 residues. The CDR3 DNA is TGCGCCAGCAGCCAAGATCGCCAGGGGGCATTGAGGGGGCAGCCCCAGCATTTT. This translates into CASSQDRQGALRGQPQHF.

This clonotype was observed many times. The chain recombines TRBV18 with TRBJ2-7; the match to TRBD2 covers 10 bases. This CDR3 has 15 amino acids. The V gene end was trimmed by 6 bases and the J gene end by 4 bases; junction bases not matched to a gene: 9. Germline CDR1 is KGHSH and CDR2 is LQKENI. The CDR3 sequence: CASSRQREGSYEQYF. CDR3 nucleotide sequence: TGTGCCAGCTCCCGACAGCGGGAGGGATCTTACGAGCAGTACTTC.

This clonotype was observed at least ten times. The chain employs TRBV7-2 and TRBJ2-1; 8 nucleotides line up with TRBD2. Germline V gene lookup returns CDR1 SGHTA and CDR2 FQGNSA. The CDR3 contains 20 residues. V lost 1 base, J lost 2 bases, and 16 bases stayed unmatched. The CDR3 DNA is TGTGCCAGCAGCTTAGTAGCGGGGCTCACCGGGACCTCAACCTACAATGAGCAGTTCTTC. Amino acid sequence: CASSLVAGLTGTSTYNEQFF.

On this clonotype: It may be a read error: a sequence one base away is much more abundant. The rearrangement uses TRBV7-6 and TRBJ2-7, with D hard to call. CDR1 and CDR2 from the germline V gene are SGHVS and FNYEAQ. This CDR3 contains 15 residues. The DNA of the CDR3 is TGTGCCAGCAGCTTAGCCCGGGCCAGCACCTACGAGCAGTGCTTC. Its translation: CASSLARASTYEQCF.

V usage is TRBV11-2 and J usage is TRBJ2-1, with 8 nucleotides matching TRBD1. Germline V gives CDR1 SGHAT, CDR2 FQNNGV. V was pared by 7 bases and J by 6 bases, with 8 bases of the junction left unmatched. The CDR3 consists of 14 residues. In nucleotides, the CDR3 is TGTGCCAGCACCGACAGGGGCCCTTTCAATGAGCAGTTCTTC. It translates to CASTDRGPFNEQFF.

On this clonotype itself: Just one base apart from a much larger clone, this may be a read error. A read error is likely, as this CDR3 ends without the conserved phenylalanine or tryptophan. This chain uses TRBV4-2 with TRBJ2-1; the D gene is possibly TRBD2 (5 bases). Germline loops: CDR1 LGHNA, CDR2 YNFKEQ. This CDR3 comprises 14 residues. The CDR3 loop is CASSQEGTGDEQFS. The CDR3 DNA reads TGTGCCAGCAGCCAAGAGGGAACCGGGGATGAACAGTTCTCC.